The 8 T cell receptor beta chains in this list originate from one sample, sequenced in a study of early T cells in non-severe SARS-CoV-2 infection. Each CDR3 protein is one row after TCRdb ran MiXCR on the 5' RACE reads. The table includes 70,000 to 95,000 distinct CDR3 sequences, 8.5% to 10% detected once. The sample taken for sequencing was whole blood. The receptor set was obtained from an adult who was a healthcare worker with PCR-confirmed SARS-CoV-2 infection or an uninfected control (not recorded which).

The chain employs TRBV7-2 and TRBJ2-5, with D uncertain. CDR3 size: 13 residues. CDR1 SGHTA and CDR2 FQGNSA come from the germline V gene. The germline V and J ends were trimmed by 3 bases and 5 bases, with 10 bases remaining between them. For the CDR3, the DNA is TGTGCCAGCAGCTTGAAGCCCGCGGAGACCCAGTACTTC. Protein: CASSLKPAETQYF.

V is TRBV20-1 and J is TRBJ2-7; D possibly corresponds to TRBD2 (6 bases). The CDR3 loop spans 12 amino acids. CDR1 is DFQATT and CDR2 is SNEGSKA in the germline V gene (reference sequence). Trimming shortened V by 0 bases and J by 12 bases, and 15 bases separated the two germline ends. The CDR3 coding sequence is TGCAGTGCTAGAGATGCCGGGGGACTGCTGTACTTC. This translates into CSARDAGGLLYF.

In this sample, this clonotype turned up many times. V is TRBV27 and J is TRBJ2-4, with D tentatively TRBD2 (5 bases). Germline V gene sequence: CDR1 MNHEY, CDR2 SMNVEV (reference sequence). The CDR3 totals 16 residues. Trimming cost V 5 bases and J 0 bases, with 14 bases left between them. CDR3 DNA sequence: TGTGCCAGCAGTCTATTCGGGAACCTAGCCAAAAACATTCAGTACTTC. Encoded protein: CASSLFGNLAKNIQYF.

This clonotype has more than one count but fewer than ten. J is TRBJ2-3 and V is TRBV20-1, with D uncertain. This CDR3 has 11 residues. Trimming removed 1 base from V and 7 bases from J, with 6 bases in between. The V gene's germline CDR1 is DFQATT and CDR2 SNEGSKA (reference sequence). As DNA, the CDR3 is TGCAGTGCTAGAGGGCAGAATACGCAGTATTTT. Amino acids: CSARGQNTQYF.

This clonotype was seen repeatedly, ten times or more. The genes are TRBV20-1 and TRBJ1-2; D not resolved. This CDR3 is 12 amino acids long. Trimming took 3 bases from V and 1 from J, leaving 6 bases between them. Germline loops: CDR1 DFQATT, CDR2 SNEGSKA (reference sequence). The CDR3 coding sequence is TGCAGTGCTAGGGCGGTTAACTATGGCTACACCTTC. Its translation is CSARAVNYGYTF.

This clonotype came up many times. The V call is TRBV10-2, the J call TRBJ2-7; possible D gene TRBD1, 6 bases. CDR3 size: 14 residues. Trimming removed 0 bases from V and 10 bases from J, with 16 bases in between. Germline V CDR1 and CDR2: WSHSY, SAAADI. CDR3 nucleotides: TGCGCCAGCAGTGAGTCGGGGACACGTCTAGGCCAGTACTTC. As protein: CASSESGTRLGQYF.

The J gene is TRBJ2-2, the V gene TRBV5-1, with D unclear. Trimming pared 1 base from V and 2 bases from J, leaving 9 bases between. The CDR3 contains 15 residues. CDR1 and CDR2 from the germline V gene are SGHRS and YFSETQ. The CDR3 bases are TGCGCCAGCAGCTTGACTACGGGCAACACCGGGGAGCTGTTTTTT. Protein: CASSLTTGNTGELFF.

The chain couples TRBV20-1 to TRBJ1-2, with TRBD1 matching 10 bases. The CDR3 covers 15 residues. V lost 6 bases to trimming and J lost 6 bases; unmatched junction nucleotides: 13. Germline lookup yields CDR1 DFQATT and CDR2 SNEGSKA (reference sequence). CDR3 sequence: CSARIPGQGKHGYTF. The CDR3, as DNA: TGCAGTGCCAGGATTCCGGGACAGGGGAAACATGGCTACACCTTC.